The rows below give T cell receptor beta chains drawn from one sample of a study of cytomegalovirus exposure and HLA in healthy donors. Some clones are missing from TCRdb's copy, which holds only in-frame ones; the method was immunoSEQ multiplex PCR. This sample carries approximately 200,000 clones, roughly 77% of them seen once, and the ten largest clones take 1% to 1.5%. Sequenced: PBMCs. All receptors come from a woman in her 30s in good health and CMV-seronegative. CDR3s include the opening cysteine and the closing phenylalanine or tryptophan. Each record gives: V gene, J gene, CDR3 protein.

V: TRBV29-1; J: TRBJ1-1; CDR3: CSVEEAAGGPTEAFF
V: TRBV5-1; J: TRBJ1-2; CDR3: CASSSAGSGYGYTF
V: TRBV5-4; J: TRBJ2-3; CDR3: CASSLASGGYSSTDTQYF
V: TRBV6-1; J: TRBJ2-7; CDR3: CASRATRGAHYEQYF
V: TRBV6-5; J: TRBJ2-1; CDR3: CASSYRQGRSYNEQFF
V: TRBV27; J: TRBJ1-6; CDR3: CASREGERRSPLHF
V: TRBV28; J: TRBJ2-7; CDR3: CASSFVGTGSGEQYF
V: TRBV6-1; J: TRBJ2-1; CDR3: CASSEWGDSIPNEQFF
V: TRBV30; J: TRBJ1-1; CDR3: CAWITRGNTEAFF
V: TRBV5-4; J: TRBJ2-7; CDR3: CASSETGGGHEQYF
V: TRBV29-1; J: TRBJ2-4; CDR3: CSVEDGGIAKNIQYF
V: TRBV6-5; J: TRBJ2-5; CDR3: CASSYLGRGRRETQYF
V: TRBV7-6; J: TRBJ2-5; CDR3: CASSLQPRTGQETQYF
V: TRBV6-5; J: TRBJ1-5; CDR3: CASSYSRGFAQHF
V: TRBV27; J: TRBJ2-7; CDR3: CASRTLQGVEQYF
V: TRBV7-3; J: TRBJ1-5; CDR3: CASSNELGQGANQPQHF
V: TRBV15; J: TRBJ2-6; CDR3: CATTGQFNSGANVLTF
V: TRBV28; J: TRBJ1-2; CDR3: CASSSGGDYGYTF
V: TRBV7-9; J: TRBJ2-7; CDR3: CASSLGRGTEQYF
V: TRBV20-1; J: TRBJ2-1; CDR3: CSAPLSGSEFF
V: TRBV19; J: TRBJ1-4; CDR3: CASSERGQGNEKLFF
V: TRBV28; J: TRBJ2-7; CDR3: CASERGTPKEQYF
V: TRBV5-1; J: TRBJ1-1; CDR3: CASSLGAGGEVNPAFF
V: TRBV25-1; J: TRBJ2-2; CDR3: CASSGVSITGELFF
V: TRBV19; J: TRBJ2-2; CDR3: CASSMSGLTGELFF
V: TRBV5-1; J: TRBJ1-4; CDR3: CASSFGVASEKLFF
V: TRBV5-1; J: TRBJ2-5; CDR3: CASSLALAGGPQETQYF
V: TRBV10-3; J: TRBJ2-2; CDR3: CAISVGGLGTGELFF
V: TRBV30; J: TRBJ2-3; CDR3: CAWSGGAVDTQYF
V: TRBV18; J: TRBJ2-5; CDR3: CASSRGGAETQYF
V: TRBV7-6; J: TRBJ1-1; CDR3: CASNPTGGNTEAFF
V: TRBV11-2; J: TRBJ1-6; CDR3: CASSSGTLATSLHF
V: TRBV10-3; J: TRBJ2-7; CDR3: CAISKKGTEYEQYF
V: TRBV6-1; J: TRBJ1-2; CDR3: CASGPGHPPYGYTF
V: TRBV28; J: TRBJ1-1; CDR3: CASSPRGRMNTEAFF
V: TRBV5-6; J: TRBJ1-2; CDR3: CASSLDRGNYGYTF
V: TRBV4-1; J: TRBJ2-1; CDR3: CASSQLAAGFYNEQFF
V: TRBV19; J: TRBJ2-7; CDR3: CASSTRTSGRAYEQYF
V: TRBV5-5; J: TRBJ2-7; CDR3: CASLAQSGIPYEQYF
V: TRBV5-1; J: TRBJ1-2; CDR3: CASSLAPDRGKVGYTF
V: TRBV6-5; J: TRBJ1-1; CDR3: CASSGDRGINTEAFF
V: TRBV2; J: TRBJ1-5; CDR3: CASRAGQNSNQPQHF
V: TRBV19; J: TRBJ2-7; CDR3: CASSRQGYEQYF
V: TRBV5-1; J: TRBJ1-5; CDR3: CASSLTGGNGQPQHF
V: TRBV12-5; J: TRBJ2-7; CDR3: CASGLWPYEQYF
V: TRBV7-6; J: TRBJ1-2; CDR3: CASSLGQGDGYTF
V: TRBV7-9; J: TRBJ1-2; CDR3: CASSLARQGDYGYTF
V: TRBV6-1; J: TRBJ2-1; CDR3: CAIATGTTYNEQFF
V: TRBV6-5; J: TRBJ2-7; CDR3: CASSRPGGLAGEQYF
V: TRBV6-5; J: TRBJ1-2; CDR3: CATSAQGGNYGYTF
V: TRBV5-5; J: TRBJ1-2; CDR3: CASSHGQTRIYGYTF
V: TRBV14; J: TRBJ1-5; CDR3: CASSQPRDREGNQPQHF
V: TRBV4-1; J: TRBJ2-1; CDR3: CASSQRTSGKFF
V: TRBV2; J: TRBJ1-2; CDR3: CASDSPFGYTF
V: TRBV12-5; J: TRBJ2-7; CDR3: CASGLGGTYEQYF
V: TRBV29-1; J: TRBJ2-7; CDR3: CSVKPREYEQYF
V: TRBV29-1; J: TRBJ1-2; CDR3: CSVDQVGRSRGYTF
V: TRBV5-1; J: TRBJ2-7; CDR3: CASSWGQGGNYEQYF
V: TRBV7-9; J: TRBJ1-1; CDR3: CASSLIVEAFF